The present T cell receptor (beta chain) was sequenced within a study of blood T cell repertoires in COVID-19. Study background: Donors in the United States, Italy and Spain gave samples during acute or convalescent COVID-19. In each case, the material was cDNA or gDNA derived from T cells, B-cell-depleted T cells, or PBMCs.

Germline loops: CDR1 WNHNN, CDR2 SYGVQD (reference sequence). CDR3 size: 13 residues. V was pared by 7 bases and J by 6 bases, with 6 bases of the junction left unmatched. In the source study's methods: How many nucleated cells were present was estimated from reference gene primer amplification. Profiled with immunoSEQ multiplex PCR; TCRdb holds only in-frame clones, not every one. V and J calls and clone size follow that table, whereas D and trimming were derived from the DNA. The profile covers around 380,000 clones, with approximately 80% appearing a single time and over 0.95% taken by the ten largest. The table lists this clone with a few counts.

This clonotype was sampled from a human donor with acute or convalescent COVID-19. The donor label of this sample is uncertain. The sequenced material came from peripheral blood. The chain employs TRBV10-1 and TRBJ1-1; 9 nucleotides match TRBD1. CDR3 region: CASNLDRGAEAFF. CDR3 sequence (DNA): TGCGCCAGCAATCTGGACAGGGGTGCTGAAGCTTTCTTT.